Listed below are T cell receptor beta chains from one sample, sequenced in a study of shared clonotypes between healthy human individuals. The method was immunoSEQ multiplex PCR; TCRdb's version includes in-frame clones alone and lacks a portion of them. Here the sample spans around 510,000 clones, 90% to 96% being singletons. The source material was naive CD4+ T cells sorted from blood. These receptors came from a woman between 25 and 40 years old in good health. CDR3s include the opening cysteine and the closing phenylalanine or tryptophan. A clone size is listed for some rows: how often the clone was seen (once, few, many), or a class if it is expanded.

CSVGDVSTGELFF,once,TRBV29-1
CASSLARAANEKLFF,.,TRBV7-9
CASSLGLQGGTGELFF,.,TRBV13
CASSLRADYGYTF,.,TRBV5-8
CAISEGGRRGNQPQHF,.,TRBV10-3
CASNREPYEQYF,.,TRBV28
CASSSRGLSTDTQYF,.,TRBV21-1
CASGYSSGNTIYF,.,TRBV12-5
CASSPLAEETQYF,.,TRBV14
CASTGLAGVNTGELFF,few,TRBV4-2
CASSRDNQPQHF,.,TRBV5-6
CASSLGPPGTGRAFYGYTF,.,TRBV5-1
CASSRTSGSYEQYF,.,TRBV7-2
CASSPGLADNEQFF,.,TRBV5-1
CASSQINGTGRAFF,once,TRBV7-2
CASSPGINSGNTIYF,.,TRBV5-4
CASSQSWGIGNQPQHF,once,TRBV5-6
CSASWSGEQFF,.,TRBV20-1
CASSPLGVAAKNIQYF,.,TRBV18
CASKTEVTGELFF,.,TRBV2
CASSGRQGAGNTIYF,.,TRBV5-6
CASRGGNTIYF,few,TRBV5-1
CASTGQGRYYGYTF,.,TRBV19